This T cell receptor beta chain was captured in a study of shared clonotypes between healthy human individuals. V lost 3 bases and J 6 bases, leaving 11 bases between the germline ends. In germline, CDR1 is MDHEN, CDR2 SYDVKM. The CDR3 spans 14 residues. Cells designated naive CD8 were CD45RO-negative and were positively selected for CCR7, with terminally differentiated effector memory CD45RA+ cells excluded. Sequencing used immunoSEQ multiplex PCR; TCRdb keeps in-frame clones, though not all of them. The sample yields under 1 million clones, around 96% seen once. The clonotype originates from a young man in good health. Sequencing was carried out using naive CD8+ T cells sorted from blood. The V and J genes are TRBV28 and TRBJ2-2; tentatively, D is TRBD1 (6 bases). CDR3 region: CASSFARGAGELFF. The CDR3 coding sequence is TGTGCCAGCAGTTTCGCCAGGGGCGCCGGGGAGCTGTTTTTT.